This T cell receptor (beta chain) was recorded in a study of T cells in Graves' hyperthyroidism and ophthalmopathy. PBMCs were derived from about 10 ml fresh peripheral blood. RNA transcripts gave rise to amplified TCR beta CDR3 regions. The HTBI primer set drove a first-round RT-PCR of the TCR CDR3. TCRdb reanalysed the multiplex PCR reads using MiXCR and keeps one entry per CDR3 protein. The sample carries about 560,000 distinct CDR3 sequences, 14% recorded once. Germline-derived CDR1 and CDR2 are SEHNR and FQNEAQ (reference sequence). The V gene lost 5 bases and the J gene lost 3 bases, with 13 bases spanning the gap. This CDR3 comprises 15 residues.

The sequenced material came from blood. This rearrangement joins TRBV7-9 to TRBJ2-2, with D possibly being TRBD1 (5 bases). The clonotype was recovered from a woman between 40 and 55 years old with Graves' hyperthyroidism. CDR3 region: CASSLHRFHTGELFF. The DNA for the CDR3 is TGTGCCAGCAGCCTCCACAGGTTCCACACCGGGGAGCTGTTTTTT. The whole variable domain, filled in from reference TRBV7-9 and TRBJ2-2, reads DTGVSQNPRHKITKRGQNVTFRCDPISEHNRLYWYRQTLGQGPEFLTYFQNEAQLEKSRLLSDRFSAERPKGSFSTLEIQRTEQGDSAMYLCASSLHRFHTGELFFGEGSRLTVL.